This TCR beta chain came from a study of T cells after yellow fever vaccination. For the study at large: SMART-Seq v4 Ultra Low Input prepared the low-cell-number fractions. Findings and limits, study-wide: Abundant clonotypes from the bulk population could get into FACS-sorted repertoires as contaminants. Just a small share of clonotypes turned up in the CD4 compartment as well as the CD8 compartment.

This clonotype came up a few times. Its antigen is not known. Looked up from germline, CDR1 is MDHEN and CDR2 is SYDVKM. V was clipped by 2 bases and J by 5 bases, with 12 bases between them. The CDR3 extends over 14 amino acids. UMIs were added to TCR cDNA along with a universal primer site when it was made by 5'RACE template switching. MiXCR was run by TCRdb on the 5' RACE reads, yielding one entry per CDR3 protein. The data hold more than 350,000 distinct CDR3 sequences, with around 10% observed a single time. This material consisted of PBMCs, taken on the day of the first yellow fever vaccination. The chain couples TRBV28 to TRBJ2-5; D not certain. This TCR was sampled from a man between 18 and 35 years old who received the YFV17D yellow fever vaccine. The DNA for the CDR3 is TGTGCCAGCAGTTTACCCCCATTGATTGAGACCCAGTACTTC. Amino acid sequence: CASSLPPLIETQYF.